These 4 T cell receptor beta chains originate from one sample sequenced in a study of identical twins. TCRdb itself ran the 5' RACE reads through MiXCR, one entry per CDR3 protein. The table shows 1.5 million to 2 million distinct CDR3 sequences, with less than 35% occurring only once. The specimen was cord blood. Receptor source: a newborn girl in good health.

CDR3 loop: CASSELAGVGDEQFF. The CDR3, as DNA: TGTGCCAGCAGTGAACTAGCGGGAGTAGGAGATGAGCAGTTCTTC. The chain has TRBV25-1 and TRBJ2-1, with 10 bases identical to TRBD2. J lost 8 bases, V lost 2 bases, and 6 bases had no gene match. Germline CDR1 MGHDK, CDR2 SYGVNS. The CDR3 is 15 amino acids.

This chain links TRBV10-3 with TRBJ2-7, with 8 positions matching TRBD1. V was clipped by 6 bases and J by 7 bases; unmatched bases: 11. The CDR3 totals 14 residues. Germline lookup yields CDR1 ENHRY and CDR2 SYGVKD. The CDR3 sequence: CAISRGQGMGEQYF. DNA of the CDR3: TGTGCCATCAGCCGAGGACAGGGAATGGGTGAGCAGTACTTC.

The sample holds many counts of this clonotype. A read error may produce the germline difference seen at one junction end. The rearrangement joins TRBV9 to TRBJ2-7; D gene uncertain. Germline V lookup: CDR1 SGDLS, CDR2 YYNGEE. The CDR3 sequence is 14 residues long. CDR3 DNA: TGCGCCAGCAGTGTGGGCAGAAGCTCCTACGAGCAGTACTTC. Translating gives CASSVGRSSYEQYF.

On this clonotype itself: The junction does not match germline at one end; this may be a read error. The V and J genes are TRBV3-1 and TRBJ1-2; weak D call: TRBD1 (5 bases). CDR1 and CDR2 (germline): LGHDT, YNNKEL (reference sequence). This CDR3 spans 16 amino acids. In nucleotides, the CDR3 is TGTGCCAGCGGCCACTACGCCCTTGGGGGGAACTATGGCTACACCTTC. It yields the protein CASGHYALGGNYGYTF.